The 23 T cell receptor beta chains below all came from one sample that was sequenced in a study of OX40 agonist ivuxolimab in advanced cancers. Assay used: immunoSEQ multiplex PCR; TCRdb lists only in-frame clones, some missing. The sample has about 64,000 clones; roughly 80% are singletons. This material consisted of CD4+ or CD8+ T cells sorted from blood, taken in a trial of the OX40 agonist ivuxolimab. These receptors all come from an adult with an advanced solid tumor such as melanoma, head and neck, liver or kidney cancer.

The chain has TRBV18 and TRBJ2-7; the D is unclear. Germline CDR1 and CDR2: KGHSH and LQKENI. This CDR3 has 15 amino acids. V was shortened by 2 bases and J by 3 bases, with 14 bases between the two germline ends. This CDR3 reads CASSPGSSPIYEQYF. The CDR3 nucleotides read TGTGCCAGCTCACCAGGGTCGTCCCCCATCTACGAGCAGTACTTC.

The rearrangement links TRBV10-3 to TRBJ1-2; TRBD1 might be the D (6 bases). Deletions cut 11 bases from V and 0 bases from J, with 16 bases between. The CDR3 sequence is 14 residues long. CDR1 is ENHRY, CDR2 SYGVKD, per germline. The CDR3 DNA sequence: TGTGCCTCGAAAGGGGGGGGACCTAACTATGGCTACACCTTC. It codes for CASKGGGPNYGYTF.

The chain employs TRBV6-5 and TRBJ1-1; TRBD1 agrees at 7 bases. This CDR3 has 13 amino acids. V shed 4 bases and J 3 bases; nucleotides not matched to a gene: 2. Germline V lookup: CDR1 MNHEY, CDR2 SVGAGI. The CDR3 loop reads CASSSQGYTEAFF. As DNA, the CDR3 is TGTGCCAGCAGTTCACAGGGGTACACTGAAGCTTTCTTT.

This clone has a single count. This sequence joins TRBV10-3 and TRBJ1-6, with D uncertain. V lost 3 bases, J lost 8 bases, and 11 bases lay in between. The germline V gene encodes CDR1 ENHRY and CDR2 SYGVKD. This CDR3 is 14 amino acids long. CDR3 sequence (DNA): TGTGCCATCAGTGACAGCCCCCGAGATTCACCCCTCCACTTT. Its translation is CAISDSPRDSPLHF.

This clone occurred a few times. The chain employs TRBV18 and TRBJ1-1; TRBD1 matches at 7 bases. The V gene's germline CDR1 is KGHSH and CDR2 LQKENI. The trim removed 4 bases at V and 1 base at J, leaving 12 bases unmatched. The CDR3 consists of 17 residues. CDR3 loop: CASSRTGGGTANTEAFF. The CDR3 bases are TGTGCCAGCTCACGAACCGGGGGTGGGACAGCGAACACTGAAGCTTTCTTT.

This chain links TRBV29-1 with TRBJ2-5; D remains ambiguous. Trimming removed 0 bases from V and 2 bases from J, with 10 bases in between. Germline lookup yields CDR1 SQVTM and CDR2 ANQGSEA. The CDR3 runs to 14 residues. Written as DNA, the CDR3 is TGCAGCGTTGAAGATCGGGTCGTACAAGAGACCCAGTACTTC. It encodes CSVEDRVVQETQYF.

The chain employs TRBV18 and TRBJ1-6; the match to TRBD1 covers 7 bases. CDR3 length: 14 residues. The V gene end was trimmed by 9 bases and the J gene end by 10 bases; junction bases not matched to a gene: 12. Germline V gene lookup returns CDR1 KGHSH and CDR2 LQKENI. The CDR3 nucleotides read TGTGCCAGTTTGCAGGGGGGAAAGGGCTCACCCCTCCACTTT. Its translation is CASLQGGKGSPLHF.

The rearrangement links TRBV2 to TRBJ1-5, with D possibly matching TRBD1 (5 bases). V was clipped by 6 bases and J by 6 bases, with 12 bases between them. This CDR3 is 13 amino acids long. Germline-derived CDR1 and CDR2 are SNHLY and FYNNEI. CDR3 coding DNA: TGTGCCAGCAGCGGAGAAGGGGCTCAGCCCCAGCATTTT. It is translated as CASSGEGAQPQHF.

Only one count was recorded for this clone. The chain employs TRBV6-1 and TRBJ2-1; D is possibly TRBD2 (5 bases). Trimming cost V 1 base and J 10 bases, with 8 bases left between them. Germline values: CDR1 MNHNS, CDR2 SASEGT. The CDR3 has 12 amino acids. The CDR3 spells CASSEGGGEQFF. CDR3 DNA sequence: TGTGCCAGCAGTGAAGGTGGCGGGGAGCAGTTCTTC.

With regard to this clone: The same CDR3 also results from other DNA sequences found in this sample. V is TRBV5-1 and J is TRBJ1-1; D is unclear. Trimming shortened V by 0 bases and J by 1 base, and 4 bases separated the two germline ends. The length of the CDR3 is 13 residues. Germline lookup yields CDR1 SGHRS and CDR2 YFSETQ. CDR3 in DNA: TGCGCCAGCAGCTTGGGTGGGAACACTGAAGCTTTCTTT. Its translation is CASSLGGNTEAFF.

The chain recombines TRBV27 with TRBJ2-1, with D uncertain. From germline, CDR1 is MNHEY and CDR2 SMNVEV (reference sequence). V was clipped by 4 bases and J by 9 bases, with 13 bases between them. This CDR3 spans 13 amino acids. As DNA, the CDR3 is TGTGCCAGCAGTTATTCAGTTATTAGTGAGCAGTTCTTC. It yields the protein CASSYSVISEQFF.

The chain couples TRBV6-6 to TRBJ2-7, with 11 nucleotides matching TRBD1. The CDR3 spans 12 residues. Trimming at V came to 8 bases and at J to 4 bases, leaving 1 base not matched to a gene. Germline V gives CDR1 MNHNY, CDR2 SVGAGI (reference sequence). The chain's CDR3 is CASRDRGYEQYF. CDR3 coding DNA: TGTGCCAGCCGGGACAGGGGGTACGAGCAGTACTTC.

The chain couples TRBV19 to TRBJ1-5, with TRBD1 matching over 7 bases. The CDR3 runs 14 residues. V lost 5 bases to trimming and J lost 5 bases; unmatched junction nucleotides: 6. CDR1 LNHDA and CDR2 SQIVND come from the germline V gene (reference sequence). The CDR3 DNA follows: TGTGCCAGTAGTCCCACGGGACAGTATCAGCCCCAGCATTTT. Encoded protein: CASSPTGQYQPQHF. The entire variable domain, with the rest obtained from reference TRBV19 and TRBJ1-5, is as follows: DGGITQSPKYLFRKEGQNVTLSCEQNLNHDAMYWYRQDPGQGLRLIYYSQIVNDFQKGDIAEGYSVSREKKESFPLTVTSAQKNPTAFYLCASSPTGQYQPQHFGDGTRLSIL.

This chain connects TRBV25-1 to TRBJ2-4, with 7 bases that match TRBD2. Germline V gene sequence: CDR1 MGHDK, CDR2 SYGVNS. This CDR3 has 16 amino acids. J was trimmed by 7 bases and V by 2 bases; bases with no gene match: 11. CDR3 coding DNA: TGTGCCAGCAGTGAAAAGGAGGAGGGGCGGGGGAACATTCAGTACTTC. Encoded protein: CASSEKEEGRGNIQYF.

V usage is TRBV29-1 and J usage is TRBJ2-5, with D perhaps TRBD1 or TRBD2 (6 bases each). Trimming took off 4 bases at V and 5 bases at J, with 17 bases between the two ends. The CDR3 contains 14 residues. CDR1 is SQVTM and CDR2 is ANQGSEA in the germline V gene. For the CDR3, the DNA is TGCAGCGTTGCTGCAGGGAGAGGGGGGGAGACCCAGTACTTC. Residues: CSVAAGRGGETQYF.

The genes are TRBV5-1 and TRBJ2-1; a weak D match, TRBD1 (7 bases). In germline, CDR1 is SGHRS, CDR2 YFSETQ. The length of the CDR3 is 15 residues. V dropped 3 bases and J dropped 4 bases, with 14 bases sitting between them. The CDR3 coding sequence is TGCGCCAGCAGCTGGGGGGACAGTAGATACAATGAGCAGTTCTTC. Residues: CASSWGDSRYNEQFF.

The chain combines TRBV7-6 with TRBJ1-5; a possible D gene is TRBD1 (5 bases). Germline V lookup: CDR1 SGHVS, CDR2 FNYEAQ. V gave up 5 bases and J gave up 5 bases, with 19 bases separating them. The CDR3 has 16 residues. The CDR3 spells CASSPTGGGIDQPQHF. DNA for the CDR3: TGTGCCAGCAGCCCGACCGGTGGGGGTATAGATCAGCCCCAGCATTTT.

The chain couples TRBV29-1 to TRBJ2-7, with TRBD2 identical over 7 bases. The CDR3 runs to 14 residues. The germline CDR1 and CDR2 sequences are SQVTM and ANQGSEA. V gave up 5 bases and J gave up 2 bases; unmatched junction bases: 9. The CDR3 bases are TGCAGCGTTTACCTGACTAGCAGAGCCTACGAGCAGTACTTC. The encoded protein is CSVYLTSRAYEQYF.

In this sample, this clone turned up a few times. V gene TRBV7-8 combines with J gene TRBJ2-1, with TRBD1 matching over 10 bases. The germline CDR1 and CDR2 sequences are SGHVS and FQNEAQ. V shed 5 bases and J 8 bases; nucleotides not matched to a gene: 12. This CDR3 has 16 amino acids. The CDR3 protein is CASSQIGQGVADEQFF. CDR3 sequence (DNA): TGTGCCAGCAGCCAAATCGGACAGGGGGTGGCAGATGAGCAGTTCTTC. Full variable domain (remainder filled in from reference TRBV7-8 and TRBJ2-1): GAGVSQSPRYKVAKRGQDVALRCDPISGHVSLFWYQQALGQGPEFLTYFQNEAQLDKSGLPSDRFFAERPEGSVSTLKIQRTQQEDSAVYLCASSQIGQGVADEQFFGPGTRLTVL.

J is TRBJ1-2 and V is TRBV5-1, with D possibly matching TRBD1 (5 bases). Germline values: CDR1 SGHRS, CDR2 YFSETQ. The CDR3 is 15 amino acids. The ends were cut back, 0 bases at V and 2 bases at J, with 11 bases in the middle. This chain's CDR3 is CASSLVDGGNYGYTF. CDR3 in DNA: TGCGCCAGCAGCTTGGTGGATGGGGGGAACTATGGCTACACCTTC.

The chain couples TRBV5-1 to TRBJ2-3; TRBD2 is a possible D gene (6 bases). V lost 2 bases, J lost 0 bases, and 13 bases lay in between. Per germline, CDR1 SGHRS and CDR2 YFSETQ. The CDR3 covers 16 residues. CDR3 nucleotides: TGCGCCAGCAGCTTTAACGGACTACCTAGCACAGATACGCAGTATTTT. Translated: CASSFNGLPSTDTQYF.

This rearrangement joins TRBV5-1 to TRBJ2-7; 8 positions agree with TRBD1. Germline V gene sequence: CDR1 SGHRS, CDR2 YFSETQ. This CDR3 contains 15 residues. V was clipped by 0 bases and J by 2 bases; unmatched bases: 4. DNA for the CDR3: TGCGCCAGCAGCTTGGAGGGACAGGTCGCCTACGAGCAGTACTTC. It is translated as CASSLEGQVAYEQYF.

The count of this clone is one. This sequence joins TRBV7-9 and TRBJ2-7; no definite D call. V shed 5 bases and J shed 4 bases, with 30 bases lying between them. The CDR3 spans 19 residues. Germline V gene data show CDR1 as SEHNR and CDR2 as FQNEAQ (reference sequence). CDR3 nucleotides: TGTGCCAGCAGCCGCATCACTCCCTCCCCTCCTACTTTAAGATACGAGCAGTACTTC. Its protein product is CASSRITPSPPTLRYEQYF.